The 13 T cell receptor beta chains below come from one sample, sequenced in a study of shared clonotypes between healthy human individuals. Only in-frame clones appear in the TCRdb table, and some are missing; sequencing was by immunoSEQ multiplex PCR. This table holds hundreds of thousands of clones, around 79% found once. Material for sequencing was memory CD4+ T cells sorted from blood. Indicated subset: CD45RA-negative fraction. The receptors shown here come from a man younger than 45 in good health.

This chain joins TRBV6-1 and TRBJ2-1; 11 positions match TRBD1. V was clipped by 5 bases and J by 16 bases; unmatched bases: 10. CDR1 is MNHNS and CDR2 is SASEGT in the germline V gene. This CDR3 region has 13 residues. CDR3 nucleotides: TGTGCCAGCAGTATTACCGAGGACAGGGGGCTATTCTTC. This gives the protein CASSITEDRGLFF.

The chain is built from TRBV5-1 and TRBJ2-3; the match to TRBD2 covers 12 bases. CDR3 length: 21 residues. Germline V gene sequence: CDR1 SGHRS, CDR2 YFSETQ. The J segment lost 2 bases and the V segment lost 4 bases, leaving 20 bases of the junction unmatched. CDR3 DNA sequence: TGCGCCAGCAGCGGACTAACAGGGGTGGGACTAGCGGGTTTCAACACAGATACGCAGTATTTT. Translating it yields CASSGLTGVGLAGFNTDTQYF.

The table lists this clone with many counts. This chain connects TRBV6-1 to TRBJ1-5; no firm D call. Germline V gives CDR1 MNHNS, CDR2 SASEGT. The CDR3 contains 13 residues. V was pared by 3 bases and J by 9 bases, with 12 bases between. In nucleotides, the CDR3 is TGTGCCAGCAGTGATTCTATGGGTAGGCCCCAGCATTTT. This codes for CASSDSMGRPQHF.

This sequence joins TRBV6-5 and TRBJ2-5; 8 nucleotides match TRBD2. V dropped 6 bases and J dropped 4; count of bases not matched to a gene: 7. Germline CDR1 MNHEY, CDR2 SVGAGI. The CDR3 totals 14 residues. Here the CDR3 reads CASRPPGGVETQYF. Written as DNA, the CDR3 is TGTGCCAGCAGGCCCCCGGGAGGGGTAGAGACCCAGTACTTC.

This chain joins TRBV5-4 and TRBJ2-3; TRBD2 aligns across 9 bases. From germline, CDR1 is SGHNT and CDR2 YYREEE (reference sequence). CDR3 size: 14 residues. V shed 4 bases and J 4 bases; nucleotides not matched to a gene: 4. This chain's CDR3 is CASSQAGGADTQYF. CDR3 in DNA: TGTGCCAGCAGCCAAGCGGGAGGCGCAGATACGCAGTATTTT.

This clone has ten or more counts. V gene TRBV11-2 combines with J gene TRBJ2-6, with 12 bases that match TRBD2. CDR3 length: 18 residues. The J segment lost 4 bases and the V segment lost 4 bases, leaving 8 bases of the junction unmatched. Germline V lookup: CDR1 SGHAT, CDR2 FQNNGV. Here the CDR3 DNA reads TGTGCCAGCAGCTCCAGACTAGCGGGAGTCGTCGGGGCCAACGTCCTGACTTTC. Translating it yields CASSSRLAGVVGANVLTF.

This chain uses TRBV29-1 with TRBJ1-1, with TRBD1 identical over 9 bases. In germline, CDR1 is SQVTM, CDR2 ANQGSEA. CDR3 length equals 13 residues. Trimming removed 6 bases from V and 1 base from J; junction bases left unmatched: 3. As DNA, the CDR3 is TGCAGCGTGGACAGGGGCTCGAACACTGAAGCTTTCTTT. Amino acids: CSVDRGSNTEAFF. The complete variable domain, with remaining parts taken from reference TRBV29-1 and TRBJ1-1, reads SAVISQKPSRDICQRGTSLTIQCQVDSQVTMMFWYRQQPGQSLTLIATANQGSEATYESGFVIDKFPISRPNLTFSTLTVSNMSPEDSSIYLCSVDRGSNTEAFFGQGTRLTVV.

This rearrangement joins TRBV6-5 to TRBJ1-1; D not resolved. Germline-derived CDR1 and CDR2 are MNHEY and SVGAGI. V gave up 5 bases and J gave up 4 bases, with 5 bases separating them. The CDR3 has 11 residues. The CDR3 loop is CASSTGTEAFF. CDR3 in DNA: TGTGCCAGCAGTACCGGCACTGAAGCTTTCTTT.

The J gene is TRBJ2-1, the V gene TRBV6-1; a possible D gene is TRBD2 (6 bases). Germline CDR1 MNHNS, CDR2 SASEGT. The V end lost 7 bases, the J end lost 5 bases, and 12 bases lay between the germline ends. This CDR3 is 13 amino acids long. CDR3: CASILSGDNEQFF. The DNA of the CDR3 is TGTGCCAGCATCCTTAGCGGCGACAATGAGCAGTTCTTC.

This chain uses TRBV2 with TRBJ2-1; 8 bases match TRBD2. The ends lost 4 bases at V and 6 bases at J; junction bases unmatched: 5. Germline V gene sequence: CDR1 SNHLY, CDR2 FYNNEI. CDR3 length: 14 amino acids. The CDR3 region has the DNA TGTGCCAGCAGTGCGGGACTAGTTTTCAATGAGCAGTTCTTC. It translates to CASSAGLVFNEQFF.

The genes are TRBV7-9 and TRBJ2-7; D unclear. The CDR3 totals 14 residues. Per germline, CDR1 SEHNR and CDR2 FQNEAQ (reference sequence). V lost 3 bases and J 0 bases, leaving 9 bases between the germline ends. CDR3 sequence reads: CASSFSSHSYEQYF. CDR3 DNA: TGTGCCAGCAGCTTTAGTAGCCACTCCTACGAGCAGTACTTC.

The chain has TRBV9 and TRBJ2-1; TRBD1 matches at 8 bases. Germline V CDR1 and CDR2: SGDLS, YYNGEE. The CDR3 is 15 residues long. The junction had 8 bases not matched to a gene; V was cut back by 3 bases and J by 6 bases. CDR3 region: CASSDRDRPANEQFF. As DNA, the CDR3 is TGTGCCAGCAGCGACCGGGACAGGCCGGCCAATGAGCAGTTCTTC.

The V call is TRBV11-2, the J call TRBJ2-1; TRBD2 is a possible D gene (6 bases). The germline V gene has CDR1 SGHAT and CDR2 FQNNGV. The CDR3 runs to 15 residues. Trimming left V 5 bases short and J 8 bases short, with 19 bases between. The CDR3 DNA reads TGTGCCAGCAGCCCCTCTGGGTGGGGGGACGATGAGCAGTTCTTC. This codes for CASSPSGWGDDEQFF.